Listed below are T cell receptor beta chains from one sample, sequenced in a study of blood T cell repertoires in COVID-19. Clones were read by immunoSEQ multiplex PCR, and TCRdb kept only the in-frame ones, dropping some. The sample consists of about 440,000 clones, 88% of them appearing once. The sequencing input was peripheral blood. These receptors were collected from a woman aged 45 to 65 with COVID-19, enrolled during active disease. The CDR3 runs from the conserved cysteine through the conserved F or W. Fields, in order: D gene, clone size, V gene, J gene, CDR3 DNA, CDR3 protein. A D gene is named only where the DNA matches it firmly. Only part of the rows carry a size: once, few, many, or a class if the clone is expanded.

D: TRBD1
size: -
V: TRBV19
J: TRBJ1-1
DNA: TGTGCCAGTCAGGGGGGCGGCTTGAACACTGAAGCTTTCTTT
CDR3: CASQGGGLNTEAFF

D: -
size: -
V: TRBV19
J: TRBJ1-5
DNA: TGTGCCATTTCCAGACAGAACGGTCAGCCCCAGCATTTT
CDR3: CAISRQNGQPQHF

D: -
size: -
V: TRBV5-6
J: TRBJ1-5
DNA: TGTGCCAGCAGCTCAGTCAATCAGCCCCAGCATTTT
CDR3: CASSSVNQPQHF

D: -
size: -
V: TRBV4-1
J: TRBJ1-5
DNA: TGCGCCAGCAGCCGCCTGTGGGGGGGCACCCAGCCCCAGCATTTT
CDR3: CASSRLWGGTQPQHF

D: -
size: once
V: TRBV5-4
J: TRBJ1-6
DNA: TGTGCCAGCAGCTCCACGACAGCGAGCTCCTATAATTCACCCCTCCACTTT
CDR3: CASSSTTASSYNSPLHF

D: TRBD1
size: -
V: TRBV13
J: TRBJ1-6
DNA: TGTGCCAGCAGCTCGGACAGGGGTAATTCACCCCTCCACTTT
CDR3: CASSSDRGNSPLHF

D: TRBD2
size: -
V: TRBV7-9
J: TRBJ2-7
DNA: TGTGCCAGCAGCGTGGGACTAGCGGGGGGCATCGGCGAGCAGTACTTC
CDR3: CASSVGLAGGIGEQYF

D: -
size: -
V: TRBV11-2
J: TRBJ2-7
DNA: TGTGCCAGCAGCTTATTAGGACAGACTTACGAGCAGTACTTC
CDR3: CASSLLGQTYEQYF

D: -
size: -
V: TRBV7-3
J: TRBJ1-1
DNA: TGTGCCAGCAGCTTAAGTAGCCATCGGAAAACGAACACTGAAGCTTTCTTT
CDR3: CASSLSSHRKTNTEAFF

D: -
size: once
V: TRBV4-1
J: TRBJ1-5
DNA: TGCGCCAGCAGCCAAGAAAGGGGTCTTACTAGCGATCAGCCCCAGCATTTT
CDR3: CASSQERGLTSDQPQHF

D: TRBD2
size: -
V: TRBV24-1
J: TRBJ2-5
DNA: TGTGCCACCAGCACCGGGACTAGCGGGGGGGCCCAAGAGACCCAGTACTTC
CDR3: CATSTGTSGGAQETQYF

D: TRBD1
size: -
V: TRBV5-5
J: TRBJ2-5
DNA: TGTGCCAGCAGCCTCCGGACAGGGCCAGAGACCCAGTACTTC
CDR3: CASSLRTGPETQYF

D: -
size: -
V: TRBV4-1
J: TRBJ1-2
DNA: TGCGCCAGCAGCCAAGCGACAGGAACTAACTATGGCTACACCTTC
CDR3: CASSQATGTNYGYTF

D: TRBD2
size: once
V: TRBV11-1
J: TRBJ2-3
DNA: TGTGCCAGCAGCTCTTCGGGACTAGCGGGGGAGGATACGCAGTATTTT
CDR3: CASSSSGLAGEDTQYF

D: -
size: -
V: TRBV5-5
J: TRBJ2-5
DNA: TGTGCCAGCTATCATTGGACAGCTCAAGAGACCCAGTACTTC
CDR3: CASYHWTAQETQYF

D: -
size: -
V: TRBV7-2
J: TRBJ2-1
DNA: TGTGCCAGCAGCTCACAGGGTTACAATGAGCAGTTCTTC
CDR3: CASSSQGYNEQFF

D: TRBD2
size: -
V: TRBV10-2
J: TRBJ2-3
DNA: TGCGCCAGCAGACTAGCGGGGGGGCAGGATACGCAGTATTTT
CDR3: CASRLAGGQDTQYF

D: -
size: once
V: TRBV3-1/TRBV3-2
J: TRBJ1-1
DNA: TGTGCCAGCAGCCAAGATTATGGGGGCCTGACTGAAGCTTTCTTT
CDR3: CASSQDYGGLTEAFF

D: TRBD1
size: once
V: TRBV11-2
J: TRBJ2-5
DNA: TGTGCCAGCAGCTATGGACAGGGATCCCAAGAGACCCAGTACTTC
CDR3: CASSYGQGSQETQYF

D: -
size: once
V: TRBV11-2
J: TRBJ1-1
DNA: TGTGCCAGCAGCTTAGCTGGATCAGGGCGCCCTTACACTGAAGCTTTCTTT
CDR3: CASSLAGSGRPYTEAFF

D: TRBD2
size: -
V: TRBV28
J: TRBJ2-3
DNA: TGTGCCAGCAGTTTTCAGCGGGGTGGGGGTACGCAGTATTTT
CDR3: CASSFQRGGGTQYF

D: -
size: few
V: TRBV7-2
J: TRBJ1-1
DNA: TGTGCCAGCAGCCCGACTCGGGGGGGCACTGAAGCTTTCTTT
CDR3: CASSPTRGGTEAFF

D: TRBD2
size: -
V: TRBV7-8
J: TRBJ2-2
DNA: TGTGCCAGCAGCTTAGAATTAGCGGGGGGCTACGACACCGGGGAGCTGTTTTTT
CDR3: CASSLELAGGYDTGELFF

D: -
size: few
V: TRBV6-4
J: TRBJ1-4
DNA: TGTGCCAGCAGTGACTCGGACTCTACGGTTCTAAAACTGTTTTTT
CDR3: CASSDSDSTVLKLFF

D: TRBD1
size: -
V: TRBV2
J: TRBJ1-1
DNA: TGTGCCAGCAACATAGGACAGGGCTTCCCTGAAGCTTTCTTT
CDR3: CASNIGQGFPEAFF

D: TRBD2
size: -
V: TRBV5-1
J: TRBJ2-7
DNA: TGCGCCAGCAGCATGGGACTAGCGGGAAACGAGCAGTACTTC
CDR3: CASSMGLAGNEQYF

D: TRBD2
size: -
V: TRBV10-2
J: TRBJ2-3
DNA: TGCGCCACTACCGGGACTAGCGAGGGCACAGATACGCAGTATTTT
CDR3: CATTGTSEGTDTQYF

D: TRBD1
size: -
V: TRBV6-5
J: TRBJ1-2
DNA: TGTGCCAGCAGCGTCCCAGGGGGCTATGGCTACACCTTC
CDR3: CASSVPGGYGYTF

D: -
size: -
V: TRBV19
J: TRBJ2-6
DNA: TGTGCCAGTAGGGAGGGGGCTTCTGGGGCCAACGTCCTGACTTTC
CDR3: CASREGASGANVLTF

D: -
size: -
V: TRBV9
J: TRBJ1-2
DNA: TGTGCCAGCAGCGTAGGGGTCGGGTATGGCTACACCTTC
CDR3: CASSVGVGYGYTF

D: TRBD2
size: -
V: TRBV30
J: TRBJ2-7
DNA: TGTGCCTGGAGTGTGGGAGGGTCCGGCTCCGAGCAGTACTTC
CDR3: CAWSVGGSGSEQYF

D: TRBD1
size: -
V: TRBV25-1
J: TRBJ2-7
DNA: TGTGCCAGCAGTGGGGGACAGGGGGCCTACGAGCAGTACTTC
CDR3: CASSGGQGAYEQYF

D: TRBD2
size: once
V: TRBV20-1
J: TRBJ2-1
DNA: TGCAGTGCTAGTTGGAGTAGCGGGAGTGAGCAGTTCTTC
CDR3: CSASWSSGSEQFF

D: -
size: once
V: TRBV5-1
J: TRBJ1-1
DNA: TGCGCCAGCAGCTTGGGCGGCGCCGCTGAAGCTTTCTTT
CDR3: CASSLGGAAEAFF

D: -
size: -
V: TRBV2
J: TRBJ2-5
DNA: TGTGCCAGCAGTGTGGACAGCCAAGAGACCCAGTACTTC
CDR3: CASSVDSQETQYF

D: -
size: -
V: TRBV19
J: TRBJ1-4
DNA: TGTGCCAGTAGTCGACAGGTTAGGGAAAAACTGTTTTTT
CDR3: CASSRQVREKLFF

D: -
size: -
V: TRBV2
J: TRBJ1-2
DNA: TGTGCCAGCAGATCAGACAGTCCCTTCTATGGCTACACCTTC
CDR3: CASRSDSPFYGYTF

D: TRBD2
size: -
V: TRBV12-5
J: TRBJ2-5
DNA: TGTGCTAGTGCCTTGGGCCTAGCGGGGGCAAAGGGGGAGACCCAGTACTTC
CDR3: CASALGLAGAKGETQYF

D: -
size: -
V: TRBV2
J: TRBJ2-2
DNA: TGTGCCAGCAGCCCGTCCCCTCTTGCGAACACCGGGGAGCTGTTTTTT
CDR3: CASSPSPLANTGELFF

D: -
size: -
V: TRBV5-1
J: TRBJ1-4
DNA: TGCGCCAGCAGCTTGGACAGGGCGGCACCTAATGAAAAACTGTTTTTT
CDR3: CASSLDRAAPNEKLFF

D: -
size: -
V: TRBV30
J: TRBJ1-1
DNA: TGTGCCTGGAGGTTAACAGGGTTGAGTACTGAAGCTTTCTTT
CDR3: CAWRLTGLSTEAFF

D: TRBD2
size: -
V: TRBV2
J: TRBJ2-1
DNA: TGTGCCAGCAGCGAAGTACCGGGACTAGCGGGGGGCCCCTCCTACAATGAGCAGTTCTTC
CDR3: CASSEVPGLAGGPSYNEQFF

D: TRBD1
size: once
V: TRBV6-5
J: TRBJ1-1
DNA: TGTGCCAGCAGTTACTCTCGGGACAGCATGAACACTGAAGCTTTCTTT
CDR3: CASSYSRDSMNTEAFF